These T cell receptor beta chains were read from a single sample in a study of T cells in Graves' hyperthyroidism and ophthalmopathy. TCRdb itself ran the multiplex PCR reads through MiXCR, one entry per CDR3 protein. The table shows approximately 370,000 distinct CDR3 sequences, with 15% occurring only once. Input material: blood. The source is a woman aged 30 to 39 with Graves' hyperthyroidism. CDR3s include the opening cysteine and the closing phenylalanine or tryptophan. Each record gives: clone size, D gene, J gene, V gene, CDR3 protein, CDR3 DNA. The D gene is left open where the match is weak. Size is omitted from some rows. Given values are once, few, many or a class for expanded clones.

clone size: few
D gene: TRBD2
J gene: TRBJ2-2
V gene: TRBV5-1
CDR3 protein: CASSLAGGRRPGELFF
CDR3 DNA: TGCGCCAGCAGCTTGGCCGGCGGGAGGAGGCCCGGGGAGCTGTTTTTT

clone size: many
D gene: NA
J gene: TRBJ2-4
V gene: TRBV18
CDR3 protein: CASSQGLEDIQYF
CDR3 DNA: TGTGCCAGCTCGCAGGGATTAGAGGACATTCAGTACTTC

clone size: NA
D gene: TRBD1
J gene: TRBJ1-6
V gene: TRBV14
CDR3 protein: CASSQIQGAYSPLHF
CDR3 DNA: TGTGCCAGCAGCCAAATACAGGGGGCCTATTCACCCCTCCACTTT

clone size: many
D gene: TRBD2
J gene: TRBJ2-1
V gene: TRBV6-1
CDR3 protein: CASTSSGGTYNEQFF
CDR3 DNA: TGTGCCAGCACTAGTAGCGGGGGCACCTACAATGAGCAGTTCTTC

clone size: NA
D gene: TRBD1
J gene: TRBJ2-7
V gene: TRBV5-1
CDR3 protein: CASSPGPGQGARGDNEQYF
CDR3 DNA: TGCGCCAGCAGCCCTGGTCCGGGACAGGGGGCCCGAGGGGACAATGAGCAGTACTTC

clone size: NA
D gene: NA
J gene: TRBJ2-1
V gene: TRBV6-1
CDR3 protein: CASSGDAAHRNEQFF
CDR3 DNA: TGTGCCAGCAGCGGGGACGCCGCTCACCGCAATGAGCAGTTCTTC

clone size: many
D gene: TRBD1
J gene: TRBJ2-5
V gene: TRBV6-1
CDR3 protein: CASSYGQVQETQYF
CDR3 DNA: TGTGCCAGCAGCTACGGACAGGTCCAAGAGACCCAGTACTTC

clone size: few
D gene: TRBD2
J gene: TRBJ2-7
V gene: TRBV6-1
CDR3 protein: CASRKRVAGGAYEQYF
CDR3 DNA: TGTGCCAGTCGAAAACGGGTAGCGGGAGGGGCCTACGAGCAGTACTTC

clone size: many
D gene: NA
J gene: TRBJ1-4
V gene: TRBV7-2
CDR3 protein: CASSFRGVSNEKLFF
CDR3 DNA: TGTGCCAGCAGCTTCCGTGGCGTTTCTAATGAAAAACTGTTTTTT

clone size: many
D gene: NA
J gene: TRBJ2-7
V gene: TRBV10-3
CDR3 protein: CAISESIGNEQYF
CDR3 DNA: TGTGCCATCAGTGAGTCGATAGGGAACGAGCAGTACTTC

clone size: many
D gene: TRBD1
J gene: TRBJ1-3
V gene: TRBV12-3/TRBV12-4
CDR3 protein: CASSLQGAGNTIYF
CDR3 DNA: TGTGCCAGCAGTTTACAGGGGGCTGGAAACACCATATATTTT

clone size: NA
D gene: NA
J gene: TRBJ1-2
V gene: TRBV29-1
CDR3 protein: CSVEGPANYGYTF
CDR3 DNA: TGCAGCGTTGAGGGACCAGCTAACTATGGCTACACCTTC

clone size: few
D gene: NA
J gene: TRBJ1-4
V gene: TRBV6-1
CDR3 protein: CASQKGGEKLFF
CDR3 DNA: TGTGCCAGCCAGAAAGGGGGTGAAAAACTGTTTTTT

clone size: few
D gene: TRBD1
J gene: TRBJ2-5
V gene: TRBV10-3
CDR3 protein: CAISDNRGSPTETQYF
CDR3 DNA: TGTGCCATCAGTGACAACAGGGGTAGTCCCACCGAGACCCAGTACTTC

clone size: many
D gene: NA
J gene: TRBJ2-7
V gene: TRBV6-5
CDR3 protein: CASSYSFDRLHEQYF
CDR3 DNA: TGTGCCAGCAGTTACTCGTTCGACAGGTTGCACGAGCAGTACTTC

clone size: many
D gene: NA
J gene: TRBJ1-1
V gene: TRBV18
CDR3 protein: CASSPSGGVNTEAFF
CDR3 DNA: TGTGCCAGCTCACCATCTGGGGGGGTGAACACTGAAGCTTTCTTT

clone size: many
D gene: NA
J gene: TRBJ2-7
V gene: TRBV7-9
CDR3 protein: CASSPRAERPYEQYF
CDR3 DNA: TGTGCCAGCAGTCCCAGGGCCGAAAGGCCTTACGAGCAGTACTTC

clone size: few
D gene: TRBD1
J gene: TRBJ1-2
V gene: TRBV6-6
CDR3 protein: CASSYSTGGYGYTF
CDR3 DNA: TGTGCCAGCAGTTACAGCACAGGGGGCTATGGCTACACCTTC

clone size: NA
D gene: TRBD1
J gene: TRBJ2-2
V gene: TRBV20-1
CDR3 protein: CSARSGTGFTGELFF
CDR3 DNA: TGCAGTGCTAGATCCGGGACAGGGTTCACCGGGGAGCTGTTTTTT

clone size: NA
D gene: TRBD1
J gene: TRBJ2-2
V gene: TRBV9
CDR3 protein: CASSVGTGGITGELFF
CDR3 DNA: TGTGCCAGCAGCGTGGGGACAGGGGGCATCACCGGGGAGCTGTTTTTT

clone size: NA
D gene: NA
J gene: TRBJ1-4
V gene: TRBV7-3
CDR3 protein: CASSPESDSGEKLFF
CDR3 DNA: TGTGCCAGCAGCCCAGAGTCGGATTCTGGTGAAAAACTGTTTTTT

clone size: many
D gene: TRBD2
J gene: TRBJ2-5
V gene: TRBV12-3/TRBV12-4
CDR3 protein: CASSPRASGTQETQYF
CDR3 DNA: TGTGCCAGCAGTCCCCGTGCTAGCGGGACACAAGAGACCCAGTACTTC

clone size: few
D gene: TRBD2
J gene: TRBJ2-3
V gene: TRBV5-8
CDR3 protein: CASSQTSGRGTDTQYF
CDR3 DNA: TGTGCCAGCAGCCAGACTAGCGGGAGGGGCACAGATACGCAGTATTTT

clone size: many
D gene: NA
J gene: TRBJ2-1
V gene: TRBV2
CDR3 protein: CASKGELPGNEQFF
CDR3 DNA: TGTGCCAGCAAAGGAGAACTACCCGGGAATGAGCAGTTCTTC

clone size: few
D gene: TRBD2
J gene: TRBJ2-5
V gene: TRBV7-9
CDR3 protein: CASSLDYPGLAGRAPQETQYF
CDR3 DNA: TGTGCCAGCAGCTTAGACTATCCGGGACTAGCGGGCCGTGCCCCCCAAGAGACCCAGTACTTC

clone size: NA
D gene: TRBD2
J gene: TRBJ2-7
V gene: TRBV4-2
CDR3 protein: CASSQEFTTSGRDEQYF
CDR3 DNA: TGTGCCAGCAGCCAAGAATTTACGACTAGCGGGAGGGACGAGCAGTACTTC

clone size: many
D gene: NA
J gene: TRBJ2-1
V gene: TRBV11-2
CDR3 protein: CASSLWSHNEQFF
CDR3 DNA: TGTGCCAGCAGCTTATGGTCCCACAATGAGCAGTTCTTC

clone size: many
D gene: NA
J gene: TRBJ2-5
V gene: TRBV7-6
CDR3 protein: CASSLGSSAETQYF
CDR3 DNA: TGTGCCAGCAGCTTAGGTAGTAGCGCCGAGACCCAGTACTTC

clone size: NA
D gene: TRBD1
J gene: TRBJ2-2
V gene: TRBV9
CDR3 protein: CASTPQGTGTGELFF
CDR3 DNA: TGTGCCAGCACGCCCCAGGGGACAGGGACCGGGGAGCTGTTTTTT

clone size: NA
D gene: TRBD1
J gene: TRBJ2-4
V gene: TRBV2
CDR3 protein: CASSERTGAKNIQYF
CDR3 DNA: TGTGCCAGCAGTGAGAGGACAGGGGCCAAAAACATTCAGTACTTC

clone size: few
D gene: TRBD2
J gene: TRBJ2-1
V gene: TRBV10-3
CDR3 protein: CAISEELAVLNEQFF
CDR3 DNA: TGTGCCATCAGTGAGGAACTAGCGGTGCTGAATGAGCAGTTCTTC

clone size: many
D gene: TRBD2
J gene: TRBJ2-1
V gene: TRBV7-9
CDR3 protein: CASSLVTSGTNEQFF
CDR3 DNA: TGTGCCAGCAGCTTAGTGACTAGCGGGACCAATGAGCAGTTCTTC

clone size: few
D gene: NA
J gene: TRBJ1-6
V gene: TRBV2
CDR3 protein: CASTPRGGNNSPLHF
CDR3 DNA: TGTGCCAGCACCCCGAGGGGTGGAAATAATTCACCCCTCCACTTT

clone size: many
D gene: NA
J gene: TRBJ2-1
V gene: TRBV10-1
CDR3 protein: CASSEALSSYNEQFF
CDR3 DNA: TGCGCCAGCAGTGAGGCCTTAAGCTCCTACAATGAGCAGTTCTTC

clone size: many
D gene: TRBD2
J gene: TRBJ2-5
V gene: TRBV18
CDR3 protein: CASSPYRASGSQETQYF
CDR3 DNA: TGTGCCAGCTCACCATATCGGGCTAGCGGGAGCCAAGAGACCCAGTACTTC

clone size: once
D gene: NA
J gene: TRBJ2-3
V gene: TRBV28
CDR3 protein: CASRAPLGGTDTQYF
CDR3 DNA: TGTGCCAGCAGAGCCCCCCTAGGGGGCACAGATACGCAGTATTTT

clone size: many
D gene: NA
J gene: TRBJ2-2
V gene: TRBV20-1
CDR3 protein: CSASGRQRGELFF
CDR3 DNA: TGCAGTGCTTCGGGACGTCAGCGCGGGGAGCTGTTTTTT

clone size: NA
D gene: NA
J gene: TRBJ2-1
V gene: TRBV9
CDR3 protein: CASSVARTAEQFF
CDR3 DNA: TGTGCCAGCAGCGTTGCTCGGACAGCCGAGCAGTTCTTC

clone size: many
D gene: NA
J gene: TRBJ1-1
V gene: TRBV7-3
CDR3 protein: CASSLFMGGGVNTEAFF
CDR3 DNA: TGTGCCAGCAGCTTATTTATGGGGGGAGGGGTAAACACTGAAGCTTTCTTT

clone size: many
D gene: NA
J gene: TRBJ1-1
V gene: TRBV20-1
CDR3 protein: CSARENTEAFF
CDR3 DNA: TGCAGTGCTAGAGAAAACACTGAAGCTTTCTTT

clone size: few
D gene: TRBD1
J gene: TRBJ2-7
V gene: TRBV24-1
CDR3 protein: CATSDSRTGPSYEQYF
CDR3 DNA: TGTGCCACCAGTGATTCCCGGACAGGACCCTCCTACGAGCAGTACTTC

clone size: many
D gene: TRBD2
J gene: TRBJ2-1
V gene: TRBV4-1
CDR3 protein: CASSQGSGSYNEQFF
CDR3 DNA: TGTGCCAGCAGCCAAGGAAGCGGGAGCTACAATGAGCAGTTCTTC

clone size: many
D gene: TRBD2
J gene: TRBJ2-5
V gene: TRBV27
CDR3 protein: CASRGYIAGAGETQYF
CDR3 DNA: TGTGCCAGCAGAGGATACATAGCGGGAGCTGGAGAGACCCAGTACTTC

clone size: NA
D gene: NA
J gene: TRBJ1-1
V gene: TRBV6-5
CDR3 protein: CASSYFNVGNTEAFF
CDR3 DNA: TGTGCCAGCAGTTACTTCAATGTAGGGAACACTGAAGCTTTCTTT

clone size: many
D gene: NA
J gene: TRBJ2-7
V gene: TRBV30
CDR3 protein: CAWSGKSYEQYF
CDR3 DNA: TGTGCCTGGAGTGGCAAATCCTACGAGCAGTACTTC

clone size: NA
D gene: NA
J gene: TRBJ2-1
V gene: TRBV11-3
CDR3 protein: CASAPGDSYNEQFF
CDR3 DNA: TGTGCCAGCGCTCCGGGGGACTCCTACAATGAGCAGTTCTTC

clone size: NA
D gene: NA
J gene: TRBJ2-7
V gene: TRBV29-1
CDR3 protein: CSVDEVQGSYEQYF
CDR3 DNA: TGCAGCGTTGACGAGGTCCAGGGCTCCTACGAGCAGTACTTC

clone size: NA
D gene: NA
J gene: TRBJ1-5
V gene: TRBV19
CDR3 protein: CATLGWGFGNQPQHF
CDR3 DNA: TGTGCCACCCTAGGGTGGGGGTTTGGCAATCAGCCCCAGCATTTT

clone size: many
D gene: TRBD1
J gene: TRBJ1-2
V gene: TRBV3-1
CDR3 protein: CASSQDIFNRGNLYGYGYTF
CDR3 DNA: TGTGCCAGCAGCCAAGATATTTTTAACAGGGGCAATTTGTATGGCTATGGCTACACCTTC

clone size: many
D gene: TRBD2
J gene: TRBJ2-1
V gene: TRBV6-1
CDR3 protein: CASMWTRSHEQFF
CDR3 DNA: TGTGCCAGCATGTGGACTAGAAGCCATGAGCAGTTCTTC

clone size: NA
D gene: NA
J gene: TRBJ1-1
V gene: TRBV6-1
CDR3 protein: CASAAPNTEAFF
CDR3 DNA: TGTGCCAGCGCTGCCCCGAACACTGAAGCTTTCTTT

clone size: NA
D gene: TRBD1
J gene: TRBJ1-5
V gene: TRBV6-5
CDR3 protein: CASSYSSRDRYSNQPQHF
CDR3 DNA: TGTGCCAGCAGTTACTCGTCCCGGGACAGGTATAGCAATCAGCCCCAGCATTTT

clone size: NA
D gene: NA
J gene: TRBJ2-5
V gene: TRBV24-1
CDR3 protein: CATSDTQGRGYF
CDR3 DNA: TGTGCCACCAGTGATACCCAGGGGCGCGGGTACTTC

clone size: many
D gene: NA
J gene: TRBJ1-2
V gene: TRBV24-1
CDR3 protein: CATSDPVTVEANYGYTF
CDR3 DNA: TGTGCCACCAGTGATCCCGTTACAGTGGAGGCTAACTATGGCTACACCTTC

clone size: few
D gene: NA
J gene: TRBJ1-2
V gene: TRBV5-6
CDR3 protein: CASSLPGHYGYTF
CDR3 DNA: TGTGCCAGCAGCTTGCCGGGCCACTATGGCTACACCTTC